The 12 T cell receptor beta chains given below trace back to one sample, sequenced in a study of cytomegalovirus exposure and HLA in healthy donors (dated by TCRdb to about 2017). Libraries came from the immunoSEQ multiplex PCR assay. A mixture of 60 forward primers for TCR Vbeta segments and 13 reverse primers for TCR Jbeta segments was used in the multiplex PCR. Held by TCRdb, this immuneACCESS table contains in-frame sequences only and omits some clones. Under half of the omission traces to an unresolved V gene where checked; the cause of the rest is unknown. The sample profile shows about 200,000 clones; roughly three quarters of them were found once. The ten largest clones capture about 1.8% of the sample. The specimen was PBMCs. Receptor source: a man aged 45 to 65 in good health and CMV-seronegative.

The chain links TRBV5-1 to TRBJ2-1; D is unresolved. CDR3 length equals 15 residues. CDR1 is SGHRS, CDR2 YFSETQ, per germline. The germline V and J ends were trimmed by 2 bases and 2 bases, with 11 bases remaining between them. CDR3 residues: CASSFQVSTYNEQFF. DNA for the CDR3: TGCGCCAGCAGCTTTCAGGTATCTACCTACAATGAGCAGTTCTTC.

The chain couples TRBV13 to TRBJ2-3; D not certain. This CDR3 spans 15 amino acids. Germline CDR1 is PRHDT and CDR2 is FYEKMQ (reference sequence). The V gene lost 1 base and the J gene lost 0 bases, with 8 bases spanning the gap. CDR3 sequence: CASSLVGGSTDTQYF. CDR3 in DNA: TGTGCCAGCAGCTTAGTTGGCGGTAGCACAGATACGCAGTATTTT.

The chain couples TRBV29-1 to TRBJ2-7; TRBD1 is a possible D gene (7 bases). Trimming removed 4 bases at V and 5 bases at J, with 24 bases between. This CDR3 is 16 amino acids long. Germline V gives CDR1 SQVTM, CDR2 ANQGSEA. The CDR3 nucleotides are TGCAGCGTTGGGATGTGGGTCAGGGGGGTAATGAACGAGCAGTACTTC. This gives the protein CSVGMWVRGVMNEQYF.

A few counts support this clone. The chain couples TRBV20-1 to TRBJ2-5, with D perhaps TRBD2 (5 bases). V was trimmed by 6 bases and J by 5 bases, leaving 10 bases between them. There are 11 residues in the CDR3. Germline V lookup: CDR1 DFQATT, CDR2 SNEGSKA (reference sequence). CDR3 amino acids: CSAREGETQYF. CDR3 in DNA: TGCAGTGCCCGCGAGGGTGAGACCCAGTACTTC.

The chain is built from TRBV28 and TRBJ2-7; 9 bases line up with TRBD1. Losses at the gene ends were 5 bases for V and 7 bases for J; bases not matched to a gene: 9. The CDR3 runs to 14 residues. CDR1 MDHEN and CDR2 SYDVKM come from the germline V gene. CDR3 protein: CASSSRDRVEEQYF. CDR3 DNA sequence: TGTGCCAGCAGTAGCCGGGACAGGGTCGAAGAGCAGTACTTC. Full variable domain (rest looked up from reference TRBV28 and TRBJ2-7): DVKVTQSSRYLVKRTGEKVFLECVQDMDHENMFWYRQDPGLGLRLIYFSYDVKMKEKGDIPEGYSVSREKKERFSLILESASTNQTSMYLCASSSRDRVEEQYFGPGTRLTVT.

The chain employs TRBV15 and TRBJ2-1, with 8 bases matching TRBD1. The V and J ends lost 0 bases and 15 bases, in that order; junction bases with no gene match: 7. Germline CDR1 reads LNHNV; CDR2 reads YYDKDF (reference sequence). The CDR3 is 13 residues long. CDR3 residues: CATSRERVGQAFF. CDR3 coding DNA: TGTGCCACCAGCAGAGAACGAGTGGGACAGGCGTTCTTC.

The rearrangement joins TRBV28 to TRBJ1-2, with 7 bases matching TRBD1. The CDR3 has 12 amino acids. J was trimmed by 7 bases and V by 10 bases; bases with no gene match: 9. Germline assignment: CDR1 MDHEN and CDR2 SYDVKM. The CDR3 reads CATPTGYGGYTF. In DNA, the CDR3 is TGTGCCACCCCGACAGGGTACGGTGGCTACACCTTC.

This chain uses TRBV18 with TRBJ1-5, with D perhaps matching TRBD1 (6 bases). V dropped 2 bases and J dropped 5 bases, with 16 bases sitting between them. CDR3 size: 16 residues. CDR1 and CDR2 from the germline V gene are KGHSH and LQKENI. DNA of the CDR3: TGTGCCAGCTCACCAGTCGCATTGGGGGCGGATCAGCCCCAGCATTTT. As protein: CASSPVALGADQPQHF.

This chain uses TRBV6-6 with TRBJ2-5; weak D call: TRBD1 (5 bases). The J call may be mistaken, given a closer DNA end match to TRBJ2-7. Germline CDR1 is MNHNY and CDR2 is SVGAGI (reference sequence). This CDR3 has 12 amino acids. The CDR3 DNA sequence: TGTGCCAGCAGCAGGGATACCTACGAGCAGTACTTC. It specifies CASSRDTYEQYF.

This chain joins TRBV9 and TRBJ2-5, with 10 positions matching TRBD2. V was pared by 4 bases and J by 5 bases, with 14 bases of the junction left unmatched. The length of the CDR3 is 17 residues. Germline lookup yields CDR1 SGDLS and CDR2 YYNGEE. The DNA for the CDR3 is TGTGCCAGCAGCCGAGTCTTGGAGCGGGAGGGCCGGGAGACCCAGTACTTC. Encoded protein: CASSRVLEREGRETQYF.

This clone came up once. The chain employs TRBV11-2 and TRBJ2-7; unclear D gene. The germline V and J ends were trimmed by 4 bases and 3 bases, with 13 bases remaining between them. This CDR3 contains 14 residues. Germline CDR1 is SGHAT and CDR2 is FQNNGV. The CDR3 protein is CASSSLNSLYEQYF. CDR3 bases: TGTGCCAGCAGCTCGTTAAACTCCCTCTACGAGCAGTACTTC.

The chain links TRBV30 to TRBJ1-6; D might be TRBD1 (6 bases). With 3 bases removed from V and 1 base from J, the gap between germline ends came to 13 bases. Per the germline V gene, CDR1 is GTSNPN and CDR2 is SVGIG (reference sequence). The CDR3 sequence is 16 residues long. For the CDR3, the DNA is TGTGCCTGGAGAGAGGGGACAAGATCCTATAATTCACCCCTCCACTTT. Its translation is CAWREGTRSYNSPLHF.